The next 4 T cell receptor beta chains were all read from a single sample in a study of identical twins. TCRdb recomputed calls from the 5' RACE reads with MiXCR, one row per CDR3 protein. The sample lists some 790,000 distinct CDR3 sequences; roughly 18% were seen once. This sample also belongs to another study, concerning T cells expressing NK-cell markers.

The sequenced material came from PBMCs. These TCRs come from a woman aged 18-30 years in good health.

The chain joins TRBV6-2 or TRBV6-3 to TRBJ2-7, with 9 bases identical to TRBD1. V gave up 0 bases and J gave up 4 bases; unmatched junction bases: 10. Per germline, CDR1 MNHEY and CDR2 SVGEGT. The CDR3 loop spans 17 amino acids. As DNA, the CDR3 is TGTGCCAGCAGTTACTCACTCCCCGGGACAGGGAGTTACGAGCAGTACTTC. This sequence encodes CASSYSLPGTGSYEQYF.

The chain employs TRBV27 and TRBJ2-1, with D perhaps matching TRBD2 (8 bases). V was shortened by 6 bases and J by 7 bases, with 28 bases between the two germline ends. The CDR3 has 18 amino acids. The germline gives CDR1 MNHEY, CDR2 SMNVEV (reference sequence). The CDR3: CASSPELGGGGRINEQFF. The CDR3 DNA is TGTGCCAGCAGCCCCGAATTAGGGGGCGGGGGGCGGATAAATGAGCAGTTCTTC.

Ten or more counts support this clonotype. CDR3 nucleotide sequence: TGTGCCAGCAGCTTCCCAGATACGCAGTATTTT. This sequence encodes CASSFPDTQYF. This chain uses TRBV5-5 with TRBJ2-3; D call uncertain. This CDR3 has 11 amino acids. The germline V and J ends were trimmed by 2 bases and 4 bases, with 2 bases remaining between them. Germline lookup yields CDR1 SGHKS and CDR2 YYEKEE (reference sequence).

The table lists this clonotype with many counts. The chain is built from TRBV6-1 and TRBJ2-3, with TRBD2 as a possible D gene (5 bases). Germline lookup yields CDR1 MNHNS and CDR2 SASEGT. The CDR3 length is 14 residues. With 2 bases removed from V and 1 base from J, the gap between germline ends came to 7 bases. This CDR3 is CASSEWRGTDTQYF. The CDR3 DNA reads as TGTGCCAGCAGTGAATGGCGGGGCACAGATACGCAGTATTTT.